These T cell receptor beta chains were read from a single sample in a study of shared clonotypes between healthy human individuals. Clones were sequenced by immunoSEQ multiplex PCR, and TCRdb holds only the in-frame ones, with some missing. The sample shows 400,000 to 600,000 clones, about 80% of them seen only once. Material for sequencing was PBMCs. These receptors originate from a woman aged 40 to 50 in good health. Some clones in this sample may be carry-over from other donors' samples. Both conserved end residues are part of each CDR3. The order of the fields is D gene, clone size, CDR3 length, V gene, J gene, CDR3 protein, CDR3 DNA. D genes are given only for firm matches. Not all rows give a size; the values are once, few, many and, for expanded clones, a class.

TRBD1,NA,13,TRBV28,TRBJ2-7,CASLDRGRREQYF,TGTGCCAGCCTGGACAGGGGGCGCCGGGAGCAGTACTTC
TRBD2,NA,14,TRBV29-1,TRBJ2-4,CSVEDGLAENIQYF,TGCAGCGTTGAAGATGGACTAGCGGAAAACATTCAGTACTTC
TRBD2,NA,13,TRBV7-9,TRBJ2-5,CASSWTSVETQYF,TGTGCCAGCAGCTGGACTAGCGTAGAGACCCAGTACTTC
NA,NA,13,TRBV15,TRBJ1-6,CATSRDSRGSLHF,TGTGCCACCAGCAGAGATTCAAGGGGGTCCCTCCACTTT
NA,NA,15,TRBV10-3,TRBJ2-2,CAITHAYGGAGELFF,TGTGCCATCACTCATGCATACGGGGGCGCCGGGGAGCTGTTTTTT
TRBD2,NA,16,TRBV18,TRBJ2-1,CASSRPAGGQGNEQFF,TGTGCCAGCTCCCGCCCAGCGGGAGGGCAAGGTAATGAGCAGTTCTTC
TRBD2,NA,15,TRBV28,TRBJ2-3,CASSFLLAVTDTQYF,TGTGCCAGCAGTTTTTTACTAGCGGTCACAGATACGCAGTATTTT
NA,once,16,TRBV5-1,TRBJ1-3,CASSPMGASSGNTIYF,TGCGCCAGCAGCCCCATGGGGGCGAGCTCTGGAAACACCATATATTTT
NA,few,14,TRBV7-2,TRBJ2-2,CASSSRTPPGELFF,TGTGCCAGCAGCTCCCGGACCCCGCCTGGGGAGCTGTTTTTT
NA,once,16,TRBV19,TRBJ1-1,CASSVWATEMNTEAFF,TGTGCCAGTAGTGTGTGGGCTACAGAGATGAACACTGAAGCTTTCTTT
TRBD2,NA,14,TRBV7-3,TRBJ2-7,CASSPRLAGGKQYF,TGTGCCAGCAGCCCCCGATTAGCGGGAGGAAAGCAGTACTTC
NA,NA,13,TRBV4-1,TRBJ1-4,CASSPQGGEKLFF,TGCGCCAGCAGCCCCCAAGGAGGCGAAAAACTGTTTTTT
TRBD1,NA,14,TRBV5-1,TRBJ2-3,CASSLTGDTDTQYF,TGCGCCAGCAGCTTAACAGGGGACACAGATACGCAGTATTTT
TRBD2,once,12,TRBV7-9,TRBJ2-5,CASSPSGLGPYF,TGCGCCAGCAGCCCCTCGGGACTAGGTCCGTACTTC
NA,few,12,TRBV28,TRBJ1-1,CASSSGGTEAFF,TGTGCCAGCAGTTCGGGGGGCACTGAAGCTTTCTTT
NA,NA,16,TRBV15,TRBJ1-3,CATSRARGGSGNTIYF,TGTGCCACCAGCAGAGCTCGGGGAGGCTCTGGAAACACCATATATTTT
NA,NA,13,TRBV2,TRBJ2-5,CASSAGGGGTQYF,TGTGCCAGCAGTGCTGGGGGAGGGGGGACCCAGTACTTC
TRBD1,NA,15,TRBV7-2,TRBJ2-1,CASSWAGQGDNEQFF,TGTGCCAGCAGCTGGGCGGGACAGGGCGACAATGAGCAGTTCTTC
NA,NA,14,TRBV27,TRBJ2-5,CASSPRTLRGTQYF,TGTGCCAGCAGTCCGAGGACTCTCCGCGGTACCCAGTACTTC
NA,NA,15,TRBV5-6,TRBJ2-7,CASSLGQSVFNEQYF,TGTGCCAGCAGCTTGGGACAGTCAGTTTTCAACGAGCAGTACTTC
TRBD2,NA,16,TRBV2,TRBJ2-3,CAGTSSGRKSTDTQYF,TGTGCCGGCACATCTAGCGGGAGAAAAAGCACAGATACGCAGTATTTT
NA,NA,20,TRBV6-1,TRBJ2-3,CASSERPGRKLVRTTDTQYF,TGTGCCAGCAGTGAGAGGCCAGGGAGAAAGTTAGTCCGGACCACAGATACGCAGTATTTT
NA,NA,12,TRBV28,TRBJ2-1,CASNFWDGEQFF,TGTGCCAGCAATTTCTGGGACGGTGAGCAGTTCTTC
TRBD1,NA,13,TRBV5-1,TRBJ2-1,CASSLHRGNEQFF,TGCGCCAGCAGCTTGCACAGGGGAAATGAGCAGTTCTTC
NA,NA,12,TRBV4-2,TRBJ2-5,CASSHDSGAQYF,TGTGCCAGCAGCCACGACTCGGGGGCCCAGTACTTC
NA,NA,16,TRBV9,TRBJ2-3,CASSVRGNDGRDTQYF,TGTGCCAGCAGCGTAAGGGGGAATGACGGGAGGGATACGCAGTATTTT
TRBD2,once,15,TRBV28,TRBJ2-7,CASSTGGLLTYEQYF,TGTGCCAGCAGTACGGGGGGACTCCTTACCTACGAGCAGTACTTC